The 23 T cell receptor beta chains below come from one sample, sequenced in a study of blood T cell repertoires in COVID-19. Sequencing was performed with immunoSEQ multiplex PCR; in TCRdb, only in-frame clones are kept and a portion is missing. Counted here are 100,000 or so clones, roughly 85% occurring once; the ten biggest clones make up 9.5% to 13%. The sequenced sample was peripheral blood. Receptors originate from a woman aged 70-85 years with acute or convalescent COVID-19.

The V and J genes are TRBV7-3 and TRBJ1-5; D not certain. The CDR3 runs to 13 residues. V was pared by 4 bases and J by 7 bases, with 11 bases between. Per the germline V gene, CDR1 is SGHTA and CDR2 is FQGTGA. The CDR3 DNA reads TGTGCCAGCAGCTCTCAGGAGGGACAGCCCCAGCATTTT. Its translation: CASSSQEGQPQHF.

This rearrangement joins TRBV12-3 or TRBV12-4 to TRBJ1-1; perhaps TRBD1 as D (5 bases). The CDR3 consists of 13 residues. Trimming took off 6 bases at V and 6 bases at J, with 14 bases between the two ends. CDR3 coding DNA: TGTGCCAGCAGCCCATGGGAAGGGGCTGAAGCTTTCTTT. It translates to CASSPWEGAEAFF.

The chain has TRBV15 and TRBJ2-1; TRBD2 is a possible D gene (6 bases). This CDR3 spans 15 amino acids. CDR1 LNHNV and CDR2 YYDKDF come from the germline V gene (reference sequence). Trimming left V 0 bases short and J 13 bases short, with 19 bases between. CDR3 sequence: CATSRDNGGAVFQFF. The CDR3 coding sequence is TGTGCCACCAGCAGAGATAACGGGGGAGCTGTTTTCCAGTTCTTC.

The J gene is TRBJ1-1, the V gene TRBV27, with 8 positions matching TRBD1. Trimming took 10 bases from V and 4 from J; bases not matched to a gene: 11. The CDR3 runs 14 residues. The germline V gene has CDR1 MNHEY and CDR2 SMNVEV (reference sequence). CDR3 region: CATHGPQGVTEAFF. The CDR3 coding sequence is TGTGCCACCCATGGGCCACAGGGGGTCACTGAAGCTTTCTTT.

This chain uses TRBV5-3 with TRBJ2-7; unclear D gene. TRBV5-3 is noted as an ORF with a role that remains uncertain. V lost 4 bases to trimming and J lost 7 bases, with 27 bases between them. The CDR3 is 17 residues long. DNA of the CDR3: TGTGCCAGAAGCCACCTTTCTAGAGCAGACCTTGCCCCGGAGCAGTACTTC. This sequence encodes CARSHLSRADLAPEQYF.

The CDR3 DNA is TGTGCCAGCAGCCGACAGGGTGGAGTGATGAACACTGAAGCTTTCTTT. Its translation: CASSRQGGVMNTEAFF. The chain couples TRBV7-3 to TRBJ1-1; TRBD1 aligns across 7 bases. The trim removed 5 bases at V and 0 bases at J, leaving 9 bases unmatched. The CDR3 covers 16 residues. Germline V gene lookup returns CDR1 SGHTA and CDR2 FQGTGA. The full variable domain, completed using reference TRBV7-3 and TRBJ1-1, is GAGVSQTPSNKVTEKGKYVELRCDPISGHTALYWYRQSLGQGPEFLIYFQGTGAADDSGLPNDRFFAVRPEGSVSTLKIQRTERGDSAVYLCASSRQGGVMNTEAFFGQGTRLTVV.

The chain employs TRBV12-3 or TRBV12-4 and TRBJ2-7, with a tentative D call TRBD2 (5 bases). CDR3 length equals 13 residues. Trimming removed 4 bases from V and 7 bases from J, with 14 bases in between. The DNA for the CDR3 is TGTGCCAGCAGTTCGGAACGGGATACAGAGCAGTACTTC. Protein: CASSSERDTEQYF.

In DNA form, the CDR3 reads TGTGCCAGCAGCCAAGATCGGAGCGGGTATAGAACAGATACGCAGTATTTT. Translated: CASSQDRSGYRTDTQYF. This chain links TRBV3-1 (or the pseudogene TRBV3-2) with TRBJ2-3; D may be TRBD2 (6 bases). Between the trimmed V and J ends, which lost 0 bases and 3 bases, there was a span of 16 bases. From germline, CDR1 is LGHDT and CDR2 YNNKEL (reference sequence). The CDR3 loop spans 17 amino acids.

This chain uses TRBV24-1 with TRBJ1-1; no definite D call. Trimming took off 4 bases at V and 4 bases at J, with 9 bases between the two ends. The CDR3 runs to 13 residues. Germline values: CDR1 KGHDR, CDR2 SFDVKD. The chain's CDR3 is CATSDHYFTEAFF. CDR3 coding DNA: TGTGCCACCAGTGACCACTACTTCACTGAAGCTTTCTTT.

The CDR3 reads CASSLDGTASGNTIYF. CDR3 DNA: TGCGCCAGCAGCTTGGACGGGACTGCCTCTGGAAACACCATATATTTT. The chain is built from TRBV5-1 and TRBJ1-3, with D perhaps TRBD1 (5 bases). This CDR3 contains 16 residues. Per germline, CDR1 SGHRS and CDR2 YFSETQ. V was pared by 0 bases and J by 0 bases, with 10 bases between. Full variable domain (rest looked up from reference TRBV5-1 and TRBJ1-3): KAGVTQTPRYLIKTRGQQVTLSCSPISGHRSVSWYQQTPGQGLQFLFEYFSETQRNKGNFPGRFSGRQFSNSRSEMNVSTLELGDSALYLCASSLDGTASGNTIYFGEGSWLTVV.

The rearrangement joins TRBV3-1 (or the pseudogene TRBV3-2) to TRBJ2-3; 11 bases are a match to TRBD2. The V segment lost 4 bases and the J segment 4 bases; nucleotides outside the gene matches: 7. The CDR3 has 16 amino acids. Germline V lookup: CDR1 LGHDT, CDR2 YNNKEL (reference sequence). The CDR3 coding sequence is TGTGCCAGCAGCCGAGGTTCACTAGCGGGGGCAGATACGCAGTATTTT. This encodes CASSRGSLAGADTQYF.

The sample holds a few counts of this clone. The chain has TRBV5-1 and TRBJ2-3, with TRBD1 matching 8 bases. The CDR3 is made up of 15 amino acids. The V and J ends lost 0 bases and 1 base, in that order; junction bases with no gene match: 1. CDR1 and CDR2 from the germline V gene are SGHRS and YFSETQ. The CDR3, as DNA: TGCGCCAGCAGCTTGGGGGGACAGGGCACAGATACGCAGTATTTT. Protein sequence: CASSLGGQGTDTQYF.

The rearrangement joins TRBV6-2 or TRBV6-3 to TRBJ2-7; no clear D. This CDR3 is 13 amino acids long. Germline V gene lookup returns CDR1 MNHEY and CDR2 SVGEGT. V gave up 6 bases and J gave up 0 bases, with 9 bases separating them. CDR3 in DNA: TGTGCCAGCAGGCCTGGCGGCTCCTACGAGCAGTACGTC. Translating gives CASRPGGSYEQYV.

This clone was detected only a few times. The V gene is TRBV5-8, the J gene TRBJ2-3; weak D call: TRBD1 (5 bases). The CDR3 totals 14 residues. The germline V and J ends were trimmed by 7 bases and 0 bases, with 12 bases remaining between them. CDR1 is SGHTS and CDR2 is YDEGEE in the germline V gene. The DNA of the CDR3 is TGTGCCAGCGGCCGGCAGGGAAGCACAGATACGCAGTATTTT. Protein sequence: CASGRQGSTDTQYF.

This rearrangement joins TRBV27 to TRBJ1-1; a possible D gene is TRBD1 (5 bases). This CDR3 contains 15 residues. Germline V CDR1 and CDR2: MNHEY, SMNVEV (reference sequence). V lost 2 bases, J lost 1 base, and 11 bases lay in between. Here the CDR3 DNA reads TGTGCCAGCAGTTTAAAGGGCCAGGGGAACACTGAAGCTTTCTTT. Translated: CASSLKGQGNTEAFF.

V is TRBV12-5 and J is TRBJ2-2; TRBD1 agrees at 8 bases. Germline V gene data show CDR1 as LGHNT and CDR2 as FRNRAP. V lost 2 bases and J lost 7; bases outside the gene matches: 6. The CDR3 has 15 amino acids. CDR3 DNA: TGTGCTAGTGGTTTGAAGCAGGGGGCTGGCGGGGAGCTGTTTTTT. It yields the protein CASGLKQGAGGELFF.

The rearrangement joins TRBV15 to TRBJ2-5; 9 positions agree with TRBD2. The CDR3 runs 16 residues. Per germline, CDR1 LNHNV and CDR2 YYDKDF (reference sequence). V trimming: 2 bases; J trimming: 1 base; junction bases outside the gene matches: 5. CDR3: CATSRLAGPFQETQYF. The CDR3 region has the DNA TGTGCCACCAGCAGACTAGCGGGGCCGTTCCAAGAGACCCAGTACTTC.

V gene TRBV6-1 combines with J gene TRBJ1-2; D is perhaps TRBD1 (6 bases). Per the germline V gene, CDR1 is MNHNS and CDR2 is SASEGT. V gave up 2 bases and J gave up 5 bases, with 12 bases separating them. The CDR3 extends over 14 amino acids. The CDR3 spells CASSESGGWYGYTF. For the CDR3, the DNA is TGTGCCAGCAGTGAATCGGGGGGCTGGTATGGCTACACCTTC.

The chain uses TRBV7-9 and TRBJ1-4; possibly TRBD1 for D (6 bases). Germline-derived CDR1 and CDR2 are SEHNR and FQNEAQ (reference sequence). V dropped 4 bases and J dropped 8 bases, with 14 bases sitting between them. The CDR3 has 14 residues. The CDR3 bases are TGTGCCAGCAGCTCGGGACAAGGGAGAGAAAAACTGTTTTTT. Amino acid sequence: CASSSGQGREKLFF. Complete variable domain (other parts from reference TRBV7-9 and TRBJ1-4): DTGVSQNPRHKITKRGQNVTFRCDPISEHNRLYWYRQTLGQGPEFLTYFQNEAQLEKSRLLSDRFSAERPKGSFSTLEIQRTEQGDSAMYLCASSSGQGREKLFFGSGTQLSVL.

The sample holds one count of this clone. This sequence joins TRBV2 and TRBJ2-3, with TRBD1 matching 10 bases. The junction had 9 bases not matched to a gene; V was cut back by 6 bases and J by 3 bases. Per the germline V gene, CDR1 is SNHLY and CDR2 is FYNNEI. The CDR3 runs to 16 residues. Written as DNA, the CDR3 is TGTGCCAGCAGGCAAACCCGGGACAGGGGAACAGATACGCAGTATTTT. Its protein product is CASRQTRDRGTDTQYF.

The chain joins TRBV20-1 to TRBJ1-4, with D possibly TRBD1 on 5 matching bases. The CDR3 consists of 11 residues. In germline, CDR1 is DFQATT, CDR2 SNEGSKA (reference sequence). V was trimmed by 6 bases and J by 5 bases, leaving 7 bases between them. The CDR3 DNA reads TGCAGTGCGTACAGGAATGAAAAACTGTTTTTT. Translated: CSAYRNEKLFF.

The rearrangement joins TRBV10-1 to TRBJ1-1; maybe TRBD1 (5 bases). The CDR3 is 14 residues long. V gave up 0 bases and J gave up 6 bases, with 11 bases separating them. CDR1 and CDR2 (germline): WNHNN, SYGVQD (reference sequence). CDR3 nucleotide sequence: TGCGCCAGCAGTGAGTCGGGGAGGGGACCTGAAGCTTTCTTT. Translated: CASSESGRGPEAFF.

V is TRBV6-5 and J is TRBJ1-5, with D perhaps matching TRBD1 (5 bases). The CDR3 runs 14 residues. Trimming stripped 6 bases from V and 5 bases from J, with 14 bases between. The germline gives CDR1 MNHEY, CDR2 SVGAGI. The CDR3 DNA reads TGTGCCAGCAGACCCGCTGACAGTTATCAGCCCCAGCATTTT. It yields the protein CASRPADSYQPQHF.